This T cell receptor beta chain emerged from a study of Tregs in tolerant kidney transplant recipients. This CDR3 has 11 amino acids. CDR1 and CDR2 from the germline V gene are LNHDA and SQIVND (reference sequence). Profiled with immunoSEQ multiplex PCR; TCRdb holds only in-frame clones, not every one. The sample table sets out some 31,000 clones. Study-wide results and limits: Validation in larger populations is needed because few patients were studied.

Worth noting for this clone: The antigen is unknown. The CDR3 is cut off 3 residues early in the read; its end comes from the germline J gene.

The origin of this receptor is a human donor who received a combined kidney and bone marrow transplant. The chain is built from TRBV19 and TRBJ1-2, with 11 bases lining up with TRBD1. The material was CD8+ T cells from blood, obtained before the transplant. The covered CDR3 bases are TGTGCCAGTGGGACAGGGGGAGAC. This codes for CASGTGGD. The entire CDR3 is CASGTGGDYTF.